These T cell receptor beta chains were read from a single sample in a study of CD8 T cells in ankylosing spondylitis. TCRdb passed the 5' RACE reads through MiXCR, listing each CDR3 protein once. The sample holds 750,000 to 850,000 distinct CDR3 sequences, approximately 10% seen once. The specimen was blood, either unsorted or a sorted T cell fraction (not recorded which). These receptor sequences come from a male donor with ankylosing spondylitis. Each CDR3 is given with its conserved first and last residue. Each record gives: J gene, CDR3 length, clone size, D gene, V gene, CDR3 protein, CDR3 DNA. A D gene is named only where the DNA matches it firmly. The listing skips clone size in some rows; elsewhere it reads once, few, many or a size class.

>TRBJ2-7|14|few|-|TRBV10-3
CAISEGGGFYEQYF
TGTGCCATCAGTGAGGGAGGCGGATTCTACGAGCAGTACTTC
>TRBJ2-5|11|-|-|TRBV11-2
CASSAVETQYF
TGTGCCAGCAGCGCCGTAGAGACCCAGTACTTC
>TRBJ2-5|14|-|TRBD1|TRBV6-1
CASSGRDRQETQYF
TGTGCCAGCAGTGGACGGGACAGACAAGAGACCCAGTACTTC
>TRBJ1-2|14|few|-|TRBV24-1
CATSEGRVDYGYTF
TGTGCCACCAGTGAGGGCAGGGTTGACTATGGCTACACCTTC
>TRBJ2-7|15|few|TRBD1|TRBV3-1
CASSHGAGTGYEQYF
TGTGCCAGCAGCCATGGCGCCGGGACAGGGTACGAGCAGTACTTC
>TRBJ1-2|14|-|-|TRBV5-1
CASSPRTVPGGYTF
TGCGCCAGCAGCCCCCGGACGGTTCCCGGGGGCTACACCTTC
>TRBJ2-7|14|few|TRBD2|TRBV20-1
CSARENSGIDEQYF
TGCAGTGCTAGAGAGAATAGCGGGATCGACGAGCAGTACTTC
>TRBJ2-3|16|few|-|TRBV5-1
CASSSQDWRKGDTQYF
TGCGCCAGCAGCTCCCAGGACTGGAGGAAGGGAGATACGCAGTATTTT
>TRBJ2-2|16|few|-|TRBV7-2
CASSPNRLKNTGELFF
TGTGCCAGCAGCCCTAACAGGCTTAAAAACACCGGGGAGCTGTTTTTT
>TRBJ1-1|12|-|-|TRBV6-2/TRBV6-3
CASRSEYTEAFF
TGTGCCAGCAGGTCAGAGTACACTGAAGCTTTCTTT
>TRBJ1-1|14|many|TRBD1|TRBV6-4
CASSADRANTEAFF
TGTGCCAGCAGCGCGGACAGGGCGAACACTGAAGCTTTCTTT
>TRBJ2-4|14|few|TRBD1|TRBV29-1
CSVGRDRLKNIQYF
TGCAGCGTTGGTCGGGACAGGCTCAAAAACATTCAGTACTTC
>TRBJ2-4|14|-|TRBD2|TRBV11-2
CASSSRAAGDIQYF
TGTGCCAGCAGCTCCCGGGCGGCGGGGGACATTCAGTACTTC
>TRBJ1-1|16|few|-|TRBV7-2
CASSLAGGAANTEAFF
TGTGCCAGCAGCTTAGCAGGAGGTGCGGCGAACACTGAAGCTTTCTTT
>TRBJ1-2|15|-|-|TRBV5-1
CASSPMAGLNYGYTF
TGCGCCAGCAGTCCAATGGCGGGGTTGAACTATGGCTACACCTTC
>TRBJ2-1|12|few|-|TRBV20-1
CSARGRFLEQFF
TGCAGTGCTAGAGGGAGGTTTCTGGAGCAGTTCTTC
>TRBJ2-3|16|few|TRBD2|TRBV13
CASRNGLAGVVDTQYF
TGTGCCAGCAGAAACGGACTAGCGGGAGTTGTAGATACGCAGTATTTT